This TCR beta chain derives from a study of blood T cell repertoires in COVID-19. The CDR3 loop spans 16 amino acids. The germline V gene encodes CDR1 SGDLS and CDR2 YYNGEE. Trimming pared 4 bases from V and 6 bases from J, leaving 17 bases between. TCRdb keeps only in-frame clones here, not all; method: immunoSEQ multiplex PCR. The sample records under 50,000 clones, 75% to 85% being singletons. Sequencing was performed on peripheral blood. This TCR was sampled from a human donor in a cohort sampled during active COVID-19. The chain is built from TRBV9 and TRBJ1-6, with D possibly being TRBD1 (6 bases). The CDR3, as DNA: TGTGCCAGCAGCCCTGGCCAGGGGCTGGGTAATTCACCCCTCCACTTT. Protein: CASSPGQGLGNSPLHF.